The 19 T cell receptor beta chains below all came from one sample that was sequenced in a study of PD-1 blockade in classical Hodgkin lymphoma. Profiled with immunoSEQ multiplex PCR; TCRdb holds only in-frame clones, not every one. Of about 4,800 clones in the sample, 75% to 85% are singletons; the top ten hold roughly 3.6%. Noted time point: cycle 4 day 1 (C4D1), after six to seven weeks of nivolumab. All patients experienced relapse after autologous stem cell transplantation, and brentuximab vedotin exposure was variable. Investigators isolated CD4+ T cells from thawed PBMCs through magnetic negative selection. Sequences were derived from CD4+ T cells from blood, sampled before the fourth cycle of nivolumab. These receptors all come from a human donor with classical Hodgkin lymphoma.

This clone turned up a few times. The rearrangement links TRBV2 to TRBJ1-2; the match to TRBD1 covers 10 bases. Germline assignment: CDR1 SNHLY and CDR2 FYNNEI. Trimming cost V 7 bases and J 6 bases; bases outside gene matches: 14. This CDR3 spans 16 amino acids. CDR3 bases: TGTGCCAGCACCTGGGCTGGACAGGGGGGTAATCATGGCTACACCTTC. Protein: CASTWAGQGGNHGYTF.

This chain links TRBV6-5 with TRBJ1-1, with 10 bases fitting TRBD1. Germline values: CDR1 MNHEY, CDR2 SVGAGI. Trimming at V came to 0 bases and at J to 4 bases, leaving 5 bases not matched to a gene. The CDR3 has 16 amino acids. The CDR3 region is CASSYSAWTGGTEAFF. In DNA, the CDR3 is TGTGCCAGCAGTTACTCGGCTTGGACAGGGGGCACTGAAGCTTTCTTT.

V is TRBV4-3 and J is TRBJ1-4, with TRBD1 as a possible D gene (5 bases). The CDR3 totals 17 residues. V dropped 1 base and J dropped 8 bases, with 20 bases sitting between them. CDR1 is LGHNA and CDR2 is YSLEER in the germline V gene. Written as DNA, the CDR3 is TGCGCCAGCAGCCAAGGGGCCCCGGGACCCCTGGGGGAAAAACTGTTTTTT. This encodes CASSQGAPGPLGEKLFF.

The V call is TRBV11-2, the J call TRBJ1-1, with 7 bases fitting TRBD1. Germline CDR1 is SGHAT and CDR2 is FQNNGV. With 1 base clipped from V and 4 bases from J, the junction kept 6 bases outside the gene matches. The CDR3 is 15 amino acids. CDR3 protein: CASSLGQGGSTEAFF. CDR3 in DNA: TGTGCCAGCAGCTTAGGACAGGGAGGGAGCACTGAAGCTTTCTTT.

This clone was counted only a few times. This chain links TRBV4-3 with TRBJ1-6; 8 bases are shared with TRBD1. The CDR3 is 13 amino acids. Germline CDR1 is LGHNA and CDR2 is YSLEER. The V gene end was trimmed by 3 bases and the J gene end by 13 bases; junction bases not matched to a gene: 5. The CDR3 DNA reads TGCGCCAGCAGCCATCGGACAGGGAGGCCCCTCCACTTT. Translated, it gives CASSHRTGRPLHF.

The rearrangement uses TRBV21-1 and TRBJ1-5; the listed D gene, TRBD1, was not tested against the DNA. TRBV21-1 is a pseudogene segment. The CDR3 is made up of 15 amino acids. The CDR3 sequence: CASGTGGYSNQPQHF. The CDR3 region has the DNA TGTGCCAGCGGGACAGGGGGCTATAGCAATCAGCCCCAGCATTTT.

This rearrangement joins TRBV12-5 to TRBJ1-2, with a possible D match to TRBD1 (5 bases). Germline CDR1 reads LGHNT; CDR2 reads FRNRAP. Between the trimmed V and J ends, which lost 7 bases and 6 bases, there was a span of 12 bases. The CDR3 totals 12 residues. CDR3 sequence reads: CASVVRGHGYTF. The CDR3 DNA reads TGTGCTAGTGTTGTTAGGGGTCATGGCTACACCTTC.

The chain has TRBV30 and TRBJ2-2, with 8 bases lining up with TRBD1. The V segment lost 2 bases and the J segment 3 bases; nucleotides outside the gene matches: 8. Per the germline V gene, CDR1 is GTSNPN and CDR2 is SVGIG (reference sequence). The length of the CDR3 is 16 residues. This chain's CDR3 is CAWSPWTGQDTGELFF. The CDR3 nucleotides are TGTGCCTGGAGTCCCTGGACAGGGCAGGACACCGGGGAGCTGTTTTTT.

This chain joins TRBV7-9 and TRBJ2-3; unclear D gene. The germline gives CDR1 SEHNR, CDR2 FQNEAQ (reference sequence). The ends were cut back, 3 bases at V and 3 bases at J, with 1 base in the middle. This CDR3 has 11 residues. CDR3 DNA: TGTGCCAGCAGCTTGACAGATACGCAGTATTTT. As protein: CASSLTDTQYF.

The genes are TRBV29-1 and TRBJ1-6, with TRBD1 identical over 7 bases. This CDR3 is 14 amino acids long. Germline V gene data show CDR1 as SQVTM and CDR2 as ANQGSEA. J lost 3 bases, V lost 6 bases, and 5 bases had no gene match. The DNA for the CDR3 is TGCAGCGTACGGACAGGAGACTATAATTCACCCCTCCACTTT. Its translation is CSVRTGDYNSPLHF.

The gene calls are TRBV4-3 and TRBJ2-2, with 12 bases that match TRBD2. In germline, CDR1 is LGHNA, CDR2 YSLEER. The J segment lost 9 bases and the V segment lost 0 bases, leaving 8 bases of the junction unmatched. The CDR3 is 17 amino acids. The CDR3 sequence: CASSQDRLAGVHWELFF. The CDR3 bases are TGCGCCAGCAGCCAAGATCGACTAGCGGGGGTCCATTGGGAGCTGTTTTTT.

This chain joins TRBV5-6 and TRBJ1-4, with D tentatively TRBD1 (5 bases). This CDR3 comprises 14 residues. V lost 2 bases and J lost 6, with 11 bases in between. Germline lookup yields CDR1 SGHDT and CDR2 YYEEEE. The CDR3, as DNA: TGTGCCAGCAGCTTCGGACAAGGTGATGAAAAACTGTTTTTT. It encodes CASSFGQGDEKLFF. Looking up the rest from reference TRBV5-6 and TRBJ1-4 gives the full variable domain: DAGVTQSPTHLIKTRGQQVTLRCSPKSGHDTVSWYQQALGQGPQFIFQYYEEEERQRGNFPDRFSGHQFPNYSSELNVNALLLGDSALYLCASSFGQGDEKLFFGSGTQLSVL.

This clone came up a few times. J is TRBJ2-7 and V is TRBV6-8; 9 nucleotides line up with TRBD1. V lost 7 bases and J lost 4; bases outside the gene matches: 11. CDR1 is MNHGY, CDR2 SAAAGT, per germline. This CDR3 is 15 amino acids long. CDR3 in DNA: TGTGCCAGCAAATATCGGGGACAGGGTATTTACGAGCAGTACTTC. Amino acid sequence: CASKYRGQGIYEQYF.

In this sample, this clone turned up once. V gene TRBV7-2 combines with J gene TRBJ2-2; D possibly matches TRBD1 or TRBD2 (5 bases each). With 1 base removed from V and 6 bases from J, the gap between germline ends came to 9 bases. CDR1 is SGHTA and CDR2 is FQGNSA in the germline V gene. This CDR3 is 14 amino acids long. The CDR3 loop is CASSLDTGPGELFF. Written as DNA, the CDR3 is TGTGCCAGCAGCTTAGATACGGGGCCCGGGGAGCTGTTTTTT. Using reference TRBV7-2 and TRBJ2-2 for the parts outside the CDR3, the full variable domain is GAGVSQSPSNKVTEKGKDVELRCDPISGHTALYWYRQSLGQGLEFLIYFQGNSAPDKSGLPSDRFSAERTGGSVSTLTIQRTQQEDSAVYLCASSLDTGPGELFFGEGSRLTVL.

This clone came up a few times. The chain couples TRBV7-9 to TRBJ1-1; D may be TRBD1 (5 bases). CDR1 is SEHNR, CDR2 FQNEAQ, per germline (reference sequence). Trimming removed 5 bases at V and 8 bases at J, with 15 bases between. This CDR3 has 13 residues. CDR3 coding DNA: TGTGCCAGCAGCGGGGGGAGGCGGCTAGAAGCTTTCTTT. It is translated as CASSGGRRLEAFF.

The chain's CDR3 is CASTGASSYEQYF. The DNA for the CDR3 is TGTGCCAGCACGGGCGCCAGCTCCTACGAGCAGTACTTC. The chain combines TRBV2 with TRBJ2-7, with no clear D. Germline assignment: CDR1 SNHLY and CDR2 FYNNEI. V gave up 7 bases and J gave up 0 bases, with 10 bases separating them. This CDR3 contains 13 residues.

This chain joins TRBV18 and TRBJ2-3; D might be TRBD1 (5 bases). V gave up 2 bases and J gave up 0 bases, with 12 bases separating them. CDR3 size: 16 residues. Germline assignment: CDR1 KGHSH and CDR2 LQKENI. CDR3 DNA: TGTGCCAGCTCACCATCCCAGGGATGGAGCACAGATACGCAGTATTTT. Amino acid sequence: CASSPSQGWSTDTQYF.

The chain links TRBV15 to TRBJ2-1; D may match TRBD1 or TRBD2 (5 bases each). The CDR3 totals 16 residues. Trimming took 5 bases from V and 4 from J, leaving 18 bases between them. Per the germline V gene, CDR1 is LNHNV and CDR2 is YYDKDF (reference sequence). CDR3 protein: CATSPPGDPAYNEQFF. CDR3 sequence (DNA): TGTGCCACCAGCCCCCCTGGGGACCCCGCTTACAATGAGCAGTTCTTC.

The gene calls are TRBV4-2 and TRBJ1-5; D unclear. The CDR3 extends over 12 amino acids. Looked up from germline, CDR1 is LGHNA and CDR2 is YNFKEQ. The V end was cut by 5 bases, the J end by 4 bases, with 6 bases between. CDR3 DNA: TGTGCCAGCAGCGAATCTAATCAGCCCCAGCATTTT. Protein sequence: CASSESNQPQHF.